Here is one T cell receptor beta chain with its context. Antigen specificity is unknown. This entry comes from a study of CD8 T cells in Susac syndrome. Study results and caveats: The authors acknowledged that their TCR sequencing and HLA analysis involved a relatively small number of individuals. Peak Susac CD8+ clonal expansion occurred in TEMRA cells and active patients.

Sequencing of TCR beta drew on CD8+ and CD4+ T cells from blood. Under recently defined diagnostic criteria, the patients with Susac syndrome qualified as having definite or probable disease. RNA amounts of about 0.5 to 1 ug underwent reverse transcription with random hexamers. Using its own MiXCR run on the immunoSEQ multiplex PCR reads, TCRdb lists one record per CDR3 protein. The table shows around 100,000 distinct CDR3 sequences, with roughly 96% occurring only once. Germline V gene sequence: CDR1 SGDLS, CDR2 YYNGEE. Unmatched junction bases numbered 4, after V lost 0 bases and J lost 6 bases. This CDR3 comprises 14 residues.

The TCR originated in a human donor with Susac syndrome. The gene calls are TRBV9 and TRBJ2-3; 7 positions agree with TRBD2. The source material was CD8+ T cells from PBMCs. Here the CDR3 DNA reads TGTGCCAGCAGCGTAGGGATGGGAGGGGATACGCAGTATTTT. This codes for CASSVGMGGDTQYF.